This TCR beta chain was recorded in a study of low-dose radiotherapy and immunotherapy resistance in tumors. Background on the study: Cohort 1 got 0.5 Gy per fraction every 2 weeks, 6.5 Gy in total.

This clonotype was detected many times. The V gene's germline CDR1 is MNHNS and CDR2 SASEGT. Losses at the gene ends were 5 bases for V and 2 bases for J; bases not matched to a gene: 12. The CDR3 totals 17 residues. The time point was: before trial treatment. Priming of first-strand cDNA relied on TRAV- and TRBV-specific primers (covering alpha and beta chains). With a constant-region primer and a V-primer adapter, TCRs were subjected to 20 PCR cycles of amplification. Through in vitro transcription, the mRNA that had been isolated was amplified. TCRdb re-called the reads with MiXCR, one entry per CDR3 protein. The sample consists of tens of thousands of distinct CDR3 sequences, around 17% of them appearing once.

The source material was PBMCs, sampled before treatment. The TCR originated in a male donor with prostate cancer. The chain is built from TRBV6-1 and TRBJ2-4; TRBD1 aligns across 7 bases. CDR3 sequence (DNA): TGTGCCAGCAGTCCACACGACAGGGCCATTCCCAAAAACATTCAGTACTTC. As protein: CASSPHDRAIPKNIQYF.